This TCR beta chain stems from a study of cytomegalovirus exposure and HLA in healthy donors. Whole-study findings and limits: The authors enumerated over 150 TCR beta chains as linked to cytomegalovirus. Researchers reported in a later analysis that common viral pathogens appeared linked to several top clusters. TCR beta chain V- and J-gene trimming was linked, in a later analysis, to a missense variant in DCLRE1C.

Though nominally healthy at sampling, donors likely had unrecorded immune exposures. Primers: 60 Vbeta forward and 13 Jbeta reverse. Here immunoSEQ multiplex PCR was the method, and the copy in TCRdb shows in-frame clones only, minus some. The sample holds about 39,000 clones. Notes on this clone: Its antigen is still unknown.

Trimming took off 1 base at V and 10 bases at J, with 23 bases between the two ends. The CDR3 runs to 18 residues. Germline assignment: CDR1 MGHRA and CDR2 YSYEKL. The rearrangement joins TRBV4-1 to TRBJ1-6; maybe TRBD1 (5 bases). The sample consisted of PBMCs. This receptor was obtained from a woman in her thirties in good health and CMV-seropositive. As DNA, the CDR3 is TGCGCCAGCAGCCAAGCCCCATCGTACCGTACCCGGGGGTCACCCCTCCACTTT. Encoded protein: CASSQAPSYRTRGSPLHF.